Described below is a single T cell receptor (beta chain) sequence and its context. The CDR3 extends over 16 amino acids. CDR1 is KGHSH, CDR2 LQKENI, per germline. The trim removed 0 bases at V and 1 base at J, leaving 1 base unmatched. This sample stems from a study of blood T cell repertoires in COVID-19. Here immunoSEQ multiplex PCR was the method, and the copy in TCRdb shows in-frame clones only, minus some. The profile shows some 300,000 clones, about 90% of them singletons. Enrollees, about 18 to 89 years old, lived in 24 US areas. Which cohort a participant joined came from the clinical history participants gave.

V is TRBV18 and J is TRBJ2-2; 8 bases agree with TRBD1. Sequenced material: PBMCs or T cells enriched from blood (not recorded which). The source of this sequence is a woman aged 25 to 45 who had recovered from COVID-19. CDR3 nucleotides: TGTGCCAGCTCACCACCGGGGACAGGGAACACCGGGGAGCTGTTTTTT. It yields the protein CASSPPGTGNTGELFF.